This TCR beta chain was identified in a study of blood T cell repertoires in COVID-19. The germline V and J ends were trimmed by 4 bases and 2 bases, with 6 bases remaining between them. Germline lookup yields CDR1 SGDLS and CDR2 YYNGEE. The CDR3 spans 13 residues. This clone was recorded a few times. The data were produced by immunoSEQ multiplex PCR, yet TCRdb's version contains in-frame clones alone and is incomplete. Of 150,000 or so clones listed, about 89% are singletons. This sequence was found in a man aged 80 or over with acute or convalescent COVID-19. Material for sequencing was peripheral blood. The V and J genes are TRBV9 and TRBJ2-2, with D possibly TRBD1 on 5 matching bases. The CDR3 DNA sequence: TGTGCCAGCAGCAGGGGTAACACCGGGGAGCTGTTTTTT. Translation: CASSRGNTGELFF.